This T cell receptor beta chain was sequenced for a study of T cell changes during pregnancy in multiple sclerosis. J was trimmed by 8 bases and V by 4 bases; bases with no gene match: 5. Germline V gene sequence: CDR1 SGHTA, CDR2 FQGTGA. The CDR3 totals 13 residues. The data were produced by immunoSEQ multiplex PCR, yet TCRdb's version contains in-frame clones alone and is incomplete. The table lists 60,000 to 65,000 clones, roughly 92% of them singletons. The gene calls are TRBV7-3 and TRBJ2-5; 9 bases agree with TRBD2. The receptor was derived from a female donor with multiple sclerosis, enrolled in a pregnancy study. The material was peripheral blood, obtained in the second trimester of pregnancy. CDR3 sequence reads: CASSSLAGNTQYF. The CDR3 DNA reads TGTGCCAGCAGCTCTCTAGCGGGAAACACCCAGTACTTC. The complete variable domain, with remaining parts taken from reference TRBV7-3 and TRBJ2-5, reads GAGVSQTPSNKVTEKGKYVELRCDPISGHTALYWYRQSLGQGPEFLIYFQGTGAADDSGLPNDRFFAVRPEGSVSTLKIQRTERGDSAVYLCASSSLAGNTQYFGPGTRLLVL.